This is a list of T cell receptor beta chains from one sample in a study of radiotherapy plus CTLA-4 blockade in lung cancer. Sequenced by immunoSEQ multiplex PCR; TCRdb stores in-frame clones only, minus some. The sample lists about 25,000 clones; about three quarters were seen once. The material sequenced was peripheral blood, taken from a patient treated with radiotherapy plus ipilimumab. The source of these receptors is a human donor with non-small cell lung cancer who had stable disease on radiotherapy plus ipilimumab. Both conserved end residues are part of each CDR3. D genes are given only for firm matches. Clone sizes are given selectively: once, few, many, or a class where the clone is expanded.

D gene: TRBD2
J gene: TRBJ2-7
V gene: TRBV4-2
clone size: .
CDR3 protein: CASSRSGRGYEQYF
CDR3 DNA: TGTGCCAGCAGCCGGAGCGGGAGGGGCTACGAGCAGTACTTC

D gene: TRBD2
J gene: TRBJ2-1
V gene: TRBV7-8
clone size: few
CDR3 protein: CASSLDAASGYNEQFF
CDR3 DNA: TGTGCCAGCAGCTTAGACGCGGCTAGCGGGTACAATGAGCAGTTCTTC

D gene: .
J gene: TRBJ2-7
V gene: TRBV19
clone size: .
CDR3 protein: CASSRVWGSSYEQYF
CDR3 DNA: TGTGCCAGTAGTAGGGTTTGGGGAAGCTCCTACGAGCAGTACTTC

D gene: .
J gene: TRBJ1-1
V gene: TRBV11-3
clone size: once
CDR3 protein: CASSLGLNTEAFF
CDR3 DNA: TGTGCCAGCAGCTTAGGGCTGAACACTGAAGCTTTCTTT

D gene: .
J gene: TRBJ2-7
V gene: TRBV4-3
clone size: .
CDR3 protein: CASSHTDKPYEQYF
CDR3 DNA: TGCGCCAGCAGCCACACGGACAAGCCCTACGAGCAGTACTTC

D gene: .
J gene: TRBJ1-2
V gene: TRBV28
clone size: few
CDR3 protein: CASSPLGRGYTF
CDR3 DNA: TGTGCCAGCAGTCCCCTCGGTCGTGGCTACACCTTC

D gene: TRBD1
J gene: TRBJ2-7
V gene: TRBV9
clone size: once
CDR3 protein: CASSVGTGDSYEQYF
CDR3 DNA: TGTGCCAGCAGCGTAGGCACAGGGGACTCCTACGAGCAGTACTTC

D gene: .
J gene: TRBJ2-3
V gene: TRBV2
clone size: .
CDR3 protein: CASSGGLPQYF
CDR3 DNA: TGTGCCAGCAGTGGAGGCCTGCCGCAGTATTTT

D gene: .
J gene: TRBJ2-7
V gene: TRBV29-1
clone size: .
CDR3 protein: CSVRTSDEQYF
CDR3 DNA: TGCAGCGTTCGAACTAGTGACGAGCAGTACTTC

D gene: TRBD1
J gene: TRBJ1-4
V gene: TRBV6-4
clone size: .
CDR3 protein: CASRDRETNEKLFF
CDR3 DNA: TGTGCAAGCCGGGACAGGGAAACTAATGAAAAACTGTTTTTT

D gene: .
J gene: TRBJ2-7
V gene: TRBV10-2
clone size: .
CDR3 protein: CASRGGSSYEQYF
CDR3 DNA: TGCGCCAGCAGGGGCGGTAGCTCCTACGAGCAGTACTTC

D gene: TRBD1
J gene: TRBJ1-2
V gene: TRBV4-3
clone size: .
CDR3 protein: CASSRGGQRDYGYTF
CDR3 DNA: TGCGCCAGCAGCCGGGGGGGACAGCGGGACTATGGCTACACCTTC